One and the same sample provided the 2 T cell receptor beta chains below, sequenced in a study of shared T cell receptors in the human thymus (dated by TCRdb to about 2021). The library was obtained by the immunoSEQ multiplex PCR assay. Held by TCRdb, this immuneACCESS table contains in-frame sequences only and omits some clones. Under half of the omission traces to an unresolved V gene where checked; the cause of the rest is unknown. The sample has roughly 700,000 clones on record, 88% of them singletons. Roughly 0.0097% of the sample comes from the top ten. Separately, the same data were catalogued under a study of human thymus T cells.

Sequencing was performed on thymocytes. The receptors stem from a boy under two years old with a congenital heart defect. Donor details come from another sample of the same person, matched by shared clones.

This clone was seen only a few times. The J gene is TRBJ1-5, the V gene TRBV27; 10 positions match TRBD1. There are 15 residues in the CDR3. The V and J ends lost 2 bases and 7 bases, in that order; junction bases with no gene match: 5. Germline-derived CDR1 and CDR2 are MNHEY and SMNVEV (reference sequence). For the CDR3, the DNA is TGTGCCAGCAGTTTAGGTGGACAGGGGGACCAGCCCCAGCATTTT. It translates to CASSLGGQGDQPQHF.

The chain has TRBV9 and TRBJ2-5; 7 nucleotides line up with TRBD1. Germline V gives CDR1 SGDLS, CDR2 YYNGEE. J was trimmed by 0 bases and V by 0 bases; bases with no gene match: 2. This CDR3 region has 15 residues. The CDR3: CASSVGTGDQETQYF. CDR3 nucleotide sequence: TGTGCCAGCAGCGTAGGAACAGGGGACCAAGAGACCCAGTACTTC. The whole variable domain, filled in from reference TRBV9 and TRBJ2-5, reads DSGVTQTPKHLITATGQRVTLRCSPRSGDLSVYWYQQSLDQGLQFLIQYYNGEERAKGNILERFSAQQFPDLHSELNLSSLELGDSALYFCASSVGTGDQETQYFGPGTRLLVL.